This T cell receptor beta chain is drawn from a study of blood T cell repertoires in COVID-19 (TCRdb year 2020). General notes on the study: Samples covering the acute and convalescent phases of COVID-19 were provided by collaborators in the United States, Italy and Spain. The material from the prospective study consisted of cDNA or gDNA derived from T cells, B-cell-depleted T cells, or PBMCs. Deeply sampled blood TCRbeta repertoires from subjects exposed to, actively infected with, or recovered from COVID-19 were included in the dataset. The repertoires were released in a freely available public database meant as a resource for research on the immune response to SARS-CoV-2. Samples came from the ongoing ImmuneRACE study (first 160 participants) plus 1,254 subjects from 6 global collaborators. Sample metadata almost always included a de-identified subject ID, COVID-19 status, age in years and sex. Where HLA class I and class II types were available, the types were taken from metadata supplied by the sample provider, not from assay-based typing.

Enrolling through a virtual design, the prospective study's participants ranged in age from roughly 18 to 95 years and lived across some 22 United States geographic areas. Cohort assignment in the prospective study relied on participant-reported clinical history from a screening survey and a study questionnaire. In the prospective study, whole blood, serum and a nasopharyngeal or oropharyngeal swab were collected from each participant by mobile phlebotomists. Participants in the prospective study had the option to provide additional blood draws and questionnaires over a roughly 2-month period. Blood samples from the prospective study were shipped frozen or at room temperature prior to DNA extraction. Notes on this clone: Its binding antigen is unknown. No much larger clone is present one base from it, and per-base qualities are unavailable.

Results the study describes overall, beyond this receptor: The amount of clinical and demographic metadata varied by source and participant and was provided uncurated.

The immunoSEQ Assay, a bias-controlled multiplex PCR, was used to amplify TCRbeta CDR3 regions from genomic DNA. The authors' analysis ran thus. The number of nucleated cells in each sample was estimated by amplification of reference gene primers within the assay. To quantify the absolute abundance of each unique TCRbeta CDR3 rearrangement, sequence reads were collapsed and filtered. For each sample, productive Simpson clonality was calculated by taking the square root of Simpson's diversity index across productive rearrangements. Drawn from immuneACCESS, this table holds only the in-frame rearrangements with V and J called that TCRdb kept. Clones are partly lost; checked studies trace under half to an unresolved V gene and leave the rest unexplained. The V and J calls and clone size come from that table; D and trimming were worked out from the DNA. The sample contains fewer than 350,000 clones, approximately 91% of them found a single time. The ten largest clones take up approximately 2.5% of the sample.

The TCR sequence derives from a woman in her thirties or forties with acute COVID-19. The sample was PBMCs or T cells enriched from blood (not recorded which).

The nucleotides read TGTGCCAGCAGCTTAGTGGGGGGGGGATCCAGCAATCAGCCCCAGCATTTT. Its amino acids are CASSLVGGGSSNQPQHF. The rearranged chain carries TRBV7-2 and TRBJ1-5; TRBD1 is a possible D gene, resting on 5 matching bases. CDR1 is given as SGHTA and CDR2 as FQGNSA, both from the germline V gene. V is shortened by 1 base, J by 1 base, and the region joining them spans 14 bases. From the cysteine up to the phenylalanine, the CDR3 has a length of 17 residues. The read is trimmed to its CDR3 DNA, 51 bases read in frame from base 1.